Listed below are T cell receptor beta chains from one sample, sequenced in a study of T cells in tuberculosis. TCRdb's table, derived via immunoSEQ multiplex PCR, lists solely in-frame clones and lacks some. Here the sample spans tens of thousands of clones, approximately 80% being singletons. Sequenced: CD1b-GMM tetramer-negative cells sorted from PBMCs. The receptor source for this set is an adult woman with latent tuberculosis. The CDR3 runs from the conserved cysteine through the conserved F or W. Each record gives: clone size, J gene, D gene, V gene, CDR3 protein, CDR3 DNA. D genes are given only for firm matches. A clone size is listed for some rows: how often the clone was seen (once, few, many), or a class if it is expanded.

abundance: NA
j_gene: TRBJ2-3
d_gene: NA
v_gene: TRBV9
CDR3aa: CASSVLGGGGTDTQYF
CDR3nt: TGTGCCAGCAGCGTACTCGGGGGAGGTGGCACAGATACGCAGTATTTT

abundance: NA
j_gene: TRBJ2-7
d_gene: TRBD2
v_gene: TRBV30
CDR3aa: CAWSVPATSGLYEQYF
CDR3nt: TGTGCCTGGAGTGTTCCGGCGACTAGCGGGTTGTACGAGCAGTACTTC

abundance: NA
j_gene: TRBJ2-2
d_gene: NA
v_gene: TRBV25-1
CDR3aa: CASSYTGELFF
CDR3nt: TGTGCCAGCAGTTATACCGGGGAGCTGTTTTTT

abundance: NA
j_gene: TRBJ2-7
d_gene: NA
v_gene: TRBV7-8
CDR3aa: CASSHLGAMQYF
CDR3nt: TGTGCCAGCAGCCACCTTGGGGCGATGCAGTACTTC

abundance: few
j_gene: TRBJ1-5
d_gene: NA
v_gene: TRBV4-1
CDR3aa: CASSQRDSGDQPQHF
CDR3nt: TGCGCCAGCAGTCAACGAGACTCAGGGGATCAGCCCCAGCATTTT

abundance: NA
j_gene: TRBJ1-4
d_gene: NA
v_gene: TRBV11-3
CDR3aa: CASSLEREKLFF
CDR3nt: TGTGCCAGCAGCTTAGAGCGGGAAAAACTGTTTTTT

abundance: NA
j_gene: TRBJ2-1
d_gene: TRBD2
v_gene: TRBV19
CDR3aa: CATKAGTSGYNEQFF
CDR3nt: TGTGCCACCAAGGCCGGGACTAGCGGTTACAATGAGCAGTTCTTC

abundance: NA
j_gene: TRBJ1-6
d_gene: TRBD1
v_gene: TRBV18
CDR3aa: CASSPGQGGSGSSPLHF
CDR3nt: TGTGCCAGCTCACCGGGACAGGGGGGCTCAGGGAGTTCACCCCTCCACTTT

abundance: NA
j_gene: TRBJ2-5
d_gene: TRBD1
v_gene: TRBV6-1
CDR3aa: CASSLTSGTEETQYF
CDR3nt: TGTGCCAGCAGCCTCACTTCCGGGACAGAAGAGACCCAGTACTTC

abundance: NA
j_gene: TRBJ2-7
d_gene: NA
v_gene: TRBV21-1
CDR3aa: CASSKFPPVYEQYF
CDR3nt: TGTGCCAGCAGCAAGTTCCCCCCCGTCTACGAGCAGTACTTC

abundance: NA
j_gene: TRBJ2-7
d_gene: TRBD2
v_gene: TRBV6-1
CDR3aa: CGSTSGGTPYEQYF
CDR3nt: TGTGGCAGCACTAGCGGGGGGACACCCTACGAGCAGTACTTC